This paragraph reports one T cell receptor beta chain. The data were obtained in a study of blood T cell repertoires in COVID-19. Trimming removed 3 bases from V and 4 bases from J; junction bases left unmatched: 4. This CDR3 has 16 amino acids. Germline V gives CDR1 SGHRS, CDR2 YFSETQ. Profiled with immunoSEQ multiplex PCR; TCRdb holds only in-frame clones, not every one. The data hold some 320,000 clones, with 90% observed a single time. Sequenced sample: PBMCs or T cells enriched from blood (not recorded which). This TCR was recovered from a man in his 60s who had recovered from COVID-19. The V and J genes are TRBV5-1 and TRBJ2-1; 13 bases fit TRBD2. CDR3 sequence: CASSSGTSGAYNEQFF. The CDR3 DNA sequence: TGCGCCAGCAGCTCCGGGACTAGCGGGGCTTACAATGAGCAGTTCTTC.